What follows is one T cell receptor (beta chain) and its context. The antigen is unknown. CDR1 is SEHNR and CDR2 is FQNEAQ in the germline V gene (reference sequence). V was clipped by 3 bases and J by 4 bases; unmatched bases: 2. The CDR3 has 15 residues. This sample stems from a study of response to subunit inactivated influenza vaccine. TCRdb passed the RT-PCR reads through MiXCR, listing each CDR3 protein once. The data contain 550,000 to 650,000 distinct CDR3 sequences, 10% to 15% of them singletons. Study findings and constraints: Few new T cells, the authors suggested, are recruited by each seasonal influenza vaccination.

The V call is TRBV7-9, the J call TRBJ2-7; 14 bases line up with TRBD2. Sample: PBMCs from blood, taken on the day of vaccination. The origin of this receptor is a man aged 45-60 years who received an inactivated influenza vaccine. In DNA, the CDR3 is TGTGCCAGCAGCTTGGGGACTAGCGGGAGATACGAGCAGTACTTC. Its translation: CASSLGTSGRYEQYF. Variable domain in full (rest from reference TRBV7-9 and TRBJ2-7): DTGVSQNPRHKITKRGQNVTFRCDPISEHNRLYWYRQTLGQGPEFLTYFQNEAQLEKSRLLSDRFSAERPKGSFSTLEIQRTEQGDSAMYLCASSLGTSGRYEQYFGPGTRLTVT.